The following is a T cell receptor beta chain sequence with its context. This sample is drawn from a study of blood T cell repertoires in COVID-19. As for the study in general: From the United States, Italy and Spain came samples of acute and convalescent COVID-19. PBMCs, B-cell-depleted T cells, or T cells were the source of the cDNA or gDNA that made up the material.

V was clipped by 7 bases and J by 3 bases; unmatched bases: 11. Germline V gives CDR1 SGHRS, CDR2 YFSETQ. The CDR3 extends over 16 amino acids. In the authors' workflow: Reference gene primer amplification yielded estimated nucleated cell counts. TCRdb's table, derived via immunoSEQ multiplex PCR, lists solely in-frame clones and lacks some. For V, J and clone size, that table is used; D and trimming come from the DNA. The repertoire holds about 54,000 clones, with almost 85% as singletons. The V and J genes are TRBV5-1 and TRBJ2-3, with TRBD1 matching 10 bases. This TCR derives from a human donor in a cohort sampled during active COVID-19. Sequences were obtained from peripheral blood. As DNA, the CDR3 is TGCGCCAGCGCTATGGGTTGGACAGGGGGAACAGATACGCAGTATTTT. Translated, it gives CASAMGWTGGTDTQYF.